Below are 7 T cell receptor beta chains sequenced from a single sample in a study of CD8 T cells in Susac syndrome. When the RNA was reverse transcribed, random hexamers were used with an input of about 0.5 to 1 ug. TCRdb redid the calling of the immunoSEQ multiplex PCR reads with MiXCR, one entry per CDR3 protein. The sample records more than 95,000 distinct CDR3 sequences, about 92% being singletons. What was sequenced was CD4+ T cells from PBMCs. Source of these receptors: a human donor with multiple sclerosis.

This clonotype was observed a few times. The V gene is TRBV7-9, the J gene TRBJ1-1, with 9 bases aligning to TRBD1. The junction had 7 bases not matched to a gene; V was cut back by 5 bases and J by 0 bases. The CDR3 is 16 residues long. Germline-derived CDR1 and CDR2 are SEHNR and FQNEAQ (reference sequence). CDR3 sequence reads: CASSRDRDYVNTEAFF. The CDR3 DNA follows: TGTGCCAGCAGCCGGGACAGGGACTATGTGAACACTGAAGCTTTCTTT.

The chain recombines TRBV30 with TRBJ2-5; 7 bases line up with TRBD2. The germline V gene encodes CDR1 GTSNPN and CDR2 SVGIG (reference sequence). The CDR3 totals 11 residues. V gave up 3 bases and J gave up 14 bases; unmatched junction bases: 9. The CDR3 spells CAWRLSGASYF. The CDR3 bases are TGTGCCTGGAGACTCAGCGGGGCCTCTTACTTC.

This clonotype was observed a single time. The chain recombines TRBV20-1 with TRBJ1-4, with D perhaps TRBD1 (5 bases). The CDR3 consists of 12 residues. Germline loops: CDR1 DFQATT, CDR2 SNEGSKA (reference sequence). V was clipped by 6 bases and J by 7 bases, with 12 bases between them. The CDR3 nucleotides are TGCAGTGCCCAGGGTGTGGGTGAAAAACTGTTTTTT. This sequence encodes CSAQGVGEKLFF.

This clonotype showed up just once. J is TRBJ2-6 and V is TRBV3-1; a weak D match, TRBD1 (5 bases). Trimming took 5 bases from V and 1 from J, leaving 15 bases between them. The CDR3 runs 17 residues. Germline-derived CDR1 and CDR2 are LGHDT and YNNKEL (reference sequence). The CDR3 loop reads CASSTSTVRSGANVLTF. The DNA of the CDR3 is TGTGCCAGCAGCACCTCGACAGTTCGTTCTGGGGCCAACGTCCTGACTTTC.

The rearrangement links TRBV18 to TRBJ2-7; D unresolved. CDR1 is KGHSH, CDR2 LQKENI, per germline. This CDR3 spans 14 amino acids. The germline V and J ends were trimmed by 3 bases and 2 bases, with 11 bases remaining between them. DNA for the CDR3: TGTGCCAGCTCACCGGCGGACGGACCCTACGAGCAGTACTTC. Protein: CASSPADGPYEQYF.

The CDR3 region has the DNA TGTGCCAGCAGCCAAGATCCACAGCCGAACACTGAAGCTTTCTTT. Its translation: CASSQDPQPNTEAFF. V and J are TRBV4-2 and TRBJ1-1; no definite D call. The germline CDR1 and CDR2 sequences are LGHNA and YNFKEQ. V lost 0 bases and J lost 1, with 9 bases in between. The CDR3 is 15 amino acids.

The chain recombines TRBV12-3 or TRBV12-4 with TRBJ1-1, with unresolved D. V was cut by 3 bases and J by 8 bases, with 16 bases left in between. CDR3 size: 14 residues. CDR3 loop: CASSLVDRGVEAFF. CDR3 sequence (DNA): TGTGCCAGCAGTTTGGTAGATCGGGGAGTGGAAGCTTTCTTT.